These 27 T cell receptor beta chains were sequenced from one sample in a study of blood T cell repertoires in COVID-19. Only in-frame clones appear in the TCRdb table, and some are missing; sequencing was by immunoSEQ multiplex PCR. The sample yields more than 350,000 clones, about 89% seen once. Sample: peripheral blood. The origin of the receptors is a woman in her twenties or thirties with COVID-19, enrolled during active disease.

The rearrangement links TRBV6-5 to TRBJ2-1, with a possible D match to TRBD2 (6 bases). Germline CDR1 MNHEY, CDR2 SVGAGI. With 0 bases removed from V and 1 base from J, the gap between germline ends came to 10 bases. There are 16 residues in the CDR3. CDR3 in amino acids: CASSYSPSASYNEQFF. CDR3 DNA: TGTGCCAGCAGTTACTCGCCTAGCGCTTCCTACAATGAGCAGTTCTTC.

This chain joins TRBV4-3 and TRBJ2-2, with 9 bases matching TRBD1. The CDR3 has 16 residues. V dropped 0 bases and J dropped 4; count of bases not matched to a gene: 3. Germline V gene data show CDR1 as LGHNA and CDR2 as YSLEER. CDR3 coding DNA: TGCGCCAGCAGCCAAGATTACAGGGGGCCCACCGGGGAGCTGTTTTTT. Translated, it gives CASSQDYRGPTGELFF.

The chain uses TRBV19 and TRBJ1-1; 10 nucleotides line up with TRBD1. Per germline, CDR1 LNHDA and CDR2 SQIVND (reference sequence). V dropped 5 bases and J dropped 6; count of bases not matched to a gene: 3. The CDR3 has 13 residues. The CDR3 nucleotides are TGTGCCAGTAGTTGGGACAGGGGCGCTGAAGCTTTCTTT. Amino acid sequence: CASSWDRGAEAFF.

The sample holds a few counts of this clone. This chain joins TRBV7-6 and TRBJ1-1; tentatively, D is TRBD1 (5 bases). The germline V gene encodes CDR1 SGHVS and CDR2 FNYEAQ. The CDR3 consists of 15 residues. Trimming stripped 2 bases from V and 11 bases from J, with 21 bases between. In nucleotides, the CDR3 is TGTGCCAGCAGCTTACGGGGGGGGATCCTTCAATCGGCTTTCTTT. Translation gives CASSLRGGILQSAFF.

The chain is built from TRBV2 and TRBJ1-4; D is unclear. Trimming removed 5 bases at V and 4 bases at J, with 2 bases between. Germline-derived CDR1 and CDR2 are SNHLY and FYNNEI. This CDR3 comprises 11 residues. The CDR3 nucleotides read TGTGCCAGCAGTTATAATGAAAAACTGTTTTTT. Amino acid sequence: CASSYNEKLFF.

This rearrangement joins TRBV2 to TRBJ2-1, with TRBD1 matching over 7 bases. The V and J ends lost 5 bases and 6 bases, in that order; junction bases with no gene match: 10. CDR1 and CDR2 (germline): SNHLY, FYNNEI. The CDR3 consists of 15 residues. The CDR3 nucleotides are TGTGCCAGCAGTTCCACGGGACAGAGCCTCAATGAGCAGTTCTTC. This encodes CASSSTGQSLNEQFF.

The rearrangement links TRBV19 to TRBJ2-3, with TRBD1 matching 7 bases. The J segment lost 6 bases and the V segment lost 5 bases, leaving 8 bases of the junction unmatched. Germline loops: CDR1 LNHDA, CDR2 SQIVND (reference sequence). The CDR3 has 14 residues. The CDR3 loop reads CASSFLPQGDTQYF. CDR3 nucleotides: TGTGCCAGTAGTTTCCTGCCACAGGGGGATACGCAGTATTTT.

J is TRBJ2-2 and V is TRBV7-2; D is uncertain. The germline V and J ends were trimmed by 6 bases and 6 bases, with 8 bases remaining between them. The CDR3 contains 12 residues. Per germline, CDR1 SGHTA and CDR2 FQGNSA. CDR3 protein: CASRKAPGELFF. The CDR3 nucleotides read TGTGCCAGCAGGAAAGCCCCCGGGGAGCTGTTTTTT.

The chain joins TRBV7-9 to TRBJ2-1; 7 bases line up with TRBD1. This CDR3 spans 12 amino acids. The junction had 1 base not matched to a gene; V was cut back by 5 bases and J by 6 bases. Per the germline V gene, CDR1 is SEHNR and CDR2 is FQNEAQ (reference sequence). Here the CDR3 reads CASSRDSNEQFF. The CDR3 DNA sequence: TGTGCCAGCAGCCGGGACAGCAATGAGCAGTTCTTC.

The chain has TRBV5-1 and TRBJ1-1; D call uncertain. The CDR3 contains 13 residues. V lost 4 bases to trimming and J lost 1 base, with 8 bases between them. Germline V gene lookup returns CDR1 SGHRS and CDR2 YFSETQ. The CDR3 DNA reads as TGCGCCAGCAGCATACAAGAGAACACTGAAGCTTTCTTT. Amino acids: CASSIQENTEAFF.

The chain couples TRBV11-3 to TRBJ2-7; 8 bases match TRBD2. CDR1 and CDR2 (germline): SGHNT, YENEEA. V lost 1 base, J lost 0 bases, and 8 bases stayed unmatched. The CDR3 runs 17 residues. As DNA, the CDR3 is TGTGCCAGCAGCTTAGGGTGGCGAGCGGGGGACTCCTACGAGCAGTACTTC. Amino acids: CASSLGWRAGDSYEQYF.

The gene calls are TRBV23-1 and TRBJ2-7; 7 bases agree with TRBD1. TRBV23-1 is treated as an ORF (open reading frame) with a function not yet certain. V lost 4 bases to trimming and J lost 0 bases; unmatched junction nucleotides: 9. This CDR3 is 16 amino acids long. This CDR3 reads CASSLLLGQPSYEQYF. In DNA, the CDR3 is TGCGCCAGCAGTCTTCTTCTGGGACAGCCCTCCTACGAGCAGTACTTC.

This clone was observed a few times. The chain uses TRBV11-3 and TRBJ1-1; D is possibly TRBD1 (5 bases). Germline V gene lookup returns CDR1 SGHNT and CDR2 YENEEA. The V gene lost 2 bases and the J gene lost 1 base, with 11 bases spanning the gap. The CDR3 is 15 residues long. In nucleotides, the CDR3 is TGTGCCAGCAGCTTAAGGGGTCCGGGGAACACTGAAGCTTTCTTT. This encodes CASSLRGPGNTEAFF.

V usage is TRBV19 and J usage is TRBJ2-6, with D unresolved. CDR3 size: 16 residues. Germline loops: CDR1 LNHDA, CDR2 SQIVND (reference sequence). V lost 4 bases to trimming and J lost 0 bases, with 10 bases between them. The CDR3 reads CASSRGSYSGANVLTF. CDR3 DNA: TGTGCCAGTAGTAGAGGATCATACTCTGGGGCCAACGTCCTGACTTTC.

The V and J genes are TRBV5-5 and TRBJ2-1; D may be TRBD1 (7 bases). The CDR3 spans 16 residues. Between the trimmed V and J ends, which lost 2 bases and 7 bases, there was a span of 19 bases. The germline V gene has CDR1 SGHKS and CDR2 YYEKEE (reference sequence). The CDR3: CASSFGLTTGRNEQFF. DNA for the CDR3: TGTGCCAGCAGCTTTGGCCTGACGACAGGGAGGAATGAGCAGTTCTTC.

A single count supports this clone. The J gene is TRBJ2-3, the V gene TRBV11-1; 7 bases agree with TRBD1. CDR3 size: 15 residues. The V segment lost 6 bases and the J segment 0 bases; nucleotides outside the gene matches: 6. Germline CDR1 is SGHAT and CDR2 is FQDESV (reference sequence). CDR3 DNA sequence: TGTGCCAGCAGGAAAAGGGGACAGAGCACAGATACGCAGTATTTT. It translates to CASRKRGQSTDTQYF.

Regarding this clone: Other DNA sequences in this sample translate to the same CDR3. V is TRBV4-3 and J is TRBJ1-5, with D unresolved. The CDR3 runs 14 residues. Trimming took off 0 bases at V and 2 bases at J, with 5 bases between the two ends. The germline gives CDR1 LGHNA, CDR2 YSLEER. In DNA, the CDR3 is TGCGCCAGCAGCCAAGACCGAGGCAATCAGCCCCAGCATTTT. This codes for CASSQDRGNQPQHF.

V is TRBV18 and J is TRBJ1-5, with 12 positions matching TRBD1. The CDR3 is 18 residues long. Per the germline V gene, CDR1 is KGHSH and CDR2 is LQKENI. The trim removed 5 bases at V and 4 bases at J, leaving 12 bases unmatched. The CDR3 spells CASSSSNRDRGRNQPQHF. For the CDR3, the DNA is TGTGCCAGCTCATCAAGCAACCGGGACAGGGGGCGGAATCAGCCCCAGCATTTT.

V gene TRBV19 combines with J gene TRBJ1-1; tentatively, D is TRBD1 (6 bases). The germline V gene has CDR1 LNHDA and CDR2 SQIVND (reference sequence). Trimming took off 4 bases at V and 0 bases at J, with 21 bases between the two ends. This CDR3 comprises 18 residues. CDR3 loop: CASSRTTRDNRMNTEAFF. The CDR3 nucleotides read TGTGCCAGTAGTAGAACAACCCGGGACAACCGAATGAACACTGAAGCTTTCTTT.

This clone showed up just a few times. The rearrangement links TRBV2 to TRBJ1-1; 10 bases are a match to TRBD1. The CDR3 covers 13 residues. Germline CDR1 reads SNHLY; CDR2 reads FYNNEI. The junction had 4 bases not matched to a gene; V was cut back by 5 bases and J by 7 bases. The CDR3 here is CASSQTGGLEAFF. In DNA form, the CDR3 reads TGTGCCAGCAGTCAGACAGGGGGCCTTGAAGCTTTCTTT.

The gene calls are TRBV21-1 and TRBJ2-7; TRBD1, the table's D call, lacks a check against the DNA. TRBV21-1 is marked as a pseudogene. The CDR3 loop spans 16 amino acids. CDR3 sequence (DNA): TGTGCCAGCAGCAAAGGGGGACAGAAGAGCTCCTACGAGCAGTACGTC. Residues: CASSKGGQKSSYEQYV.

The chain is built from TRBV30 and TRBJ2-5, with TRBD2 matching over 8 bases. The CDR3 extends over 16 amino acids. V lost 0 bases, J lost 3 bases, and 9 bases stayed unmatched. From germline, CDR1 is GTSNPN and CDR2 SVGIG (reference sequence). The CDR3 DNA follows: TGTGCCTGGAGTGTATCTGTGCGGGAGGACAAAGAGACCCAGTACTTC. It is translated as CAWSVSVREDKETQYF.

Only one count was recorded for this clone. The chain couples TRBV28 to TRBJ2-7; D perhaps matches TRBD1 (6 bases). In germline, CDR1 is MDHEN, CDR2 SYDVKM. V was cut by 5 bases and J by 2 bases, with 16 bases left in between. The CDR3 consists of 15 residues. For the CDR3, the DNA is TGTGCCAGCAGTAACCGCGGACAGTCTACCTACGAGCAGTACGTC. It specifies CASSNRGQSTYEQYV.

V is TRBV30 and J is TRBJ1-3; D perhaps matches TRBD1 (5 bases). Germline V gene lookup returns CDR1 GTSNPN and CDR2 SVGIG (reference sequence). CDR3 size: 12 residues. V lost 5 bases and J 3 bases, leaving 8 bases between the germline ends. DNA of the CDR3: TGTGCCTGGGGGGGGATTGGAAACACCATATATTTT. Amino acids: CAWGGIGNTIYF.

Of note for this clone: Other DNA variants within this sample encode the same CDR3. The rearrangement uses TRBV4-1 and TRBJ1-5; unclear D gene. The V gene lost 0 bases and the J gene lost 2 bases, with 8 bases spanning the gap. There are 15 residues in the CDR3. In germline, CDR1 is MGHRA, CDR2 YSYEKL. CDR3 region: CASSQDPGGNQPQHF. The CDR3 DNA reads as TGCGCCAGCAGCCAAGATCCGGGTGGCAATCAGCCCCAGCATTTT.

The CDR3 reads CASSLEAGASLEQYF. The DNA of the CDR3 is TGTGCCAGCAGCTTGGAGGCGGGCGCCTCCCTCGAGCAGTACTTC. The rearrangement uses TRBV5-4 and TRBJ2-7; the D gene is possibly TRBD2 (5 bases). The CDR3 runs 15 residues. CDR1 is SGHNT, CDR2 YYREEE, per germline (reference sequence). Deletions cut 0 bases from V and 6 bases from J, with 16 bases between.

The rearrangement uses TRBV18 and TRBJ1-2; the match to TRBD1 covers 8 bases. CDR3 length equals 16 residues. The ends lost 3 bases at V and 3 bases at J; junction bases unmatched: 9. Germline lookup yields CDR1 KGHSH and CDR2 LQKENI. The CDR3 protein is CASSPYTTGEDYGYTF. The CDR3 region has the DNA TGTGCCAGCTCACCTTACACGACAGGGGAAGACTATGGCTACACCTTC.